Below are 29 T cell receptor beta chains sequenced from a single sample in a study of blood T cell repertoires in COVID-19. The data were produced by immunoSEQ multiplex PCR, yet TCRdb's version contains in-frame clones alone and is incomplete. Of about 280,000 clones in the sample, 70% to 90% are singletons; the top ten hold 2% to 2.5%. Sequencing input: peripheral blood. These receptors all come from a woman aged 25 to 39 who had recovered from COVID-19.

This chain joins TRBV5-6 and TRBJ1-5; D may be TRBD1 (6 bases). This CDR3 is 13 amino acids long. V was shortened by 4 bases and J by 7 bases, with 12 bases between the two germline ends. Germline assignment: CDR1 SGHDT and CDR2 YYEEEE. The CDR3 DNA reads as TGTGCCAGCAGCCAACAGGGCGACCAGCCCCAGCATTTT. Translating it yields CASSQQGDQPQHF.

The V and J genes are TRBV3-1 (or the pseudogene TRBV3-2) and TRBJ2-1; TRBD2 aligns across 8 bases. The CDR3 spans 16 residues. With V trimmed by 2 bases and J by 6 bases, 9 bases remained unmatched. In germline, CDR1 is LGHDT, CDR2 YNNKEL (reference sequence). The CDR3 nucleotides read TGTGCCAGCAGCCAATCCGGGACTAGGGGCGGCAATGAGCAGTTCTTC. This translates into CASSQSGTRGGNEQFF.

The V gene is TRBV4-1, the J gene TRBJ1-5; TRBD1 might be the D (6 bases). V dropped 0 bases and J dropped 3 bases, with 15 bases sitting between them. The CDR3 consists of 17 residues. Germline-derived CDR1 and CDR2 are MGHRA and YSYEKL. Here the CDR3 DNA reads TGCGCCAGCAGCCAAGATAGAGGACAGAGCTTCAATCAGCCCCAGCATTTT. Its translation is CASSQDRGQSFNQPQHF.

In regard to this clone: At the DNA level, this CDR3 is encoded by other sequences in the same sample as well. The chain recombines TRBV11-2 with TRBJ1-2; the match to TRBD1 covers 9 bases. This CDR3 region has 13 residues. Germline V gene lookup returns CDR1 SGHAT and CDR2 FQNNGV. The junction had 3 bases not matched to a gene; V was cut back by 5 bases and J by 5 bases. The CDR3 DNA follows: TGTGCCAGCAGCCCAGGACAGGGGTATGGCTACACCTTC. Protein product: CASSPGQGYGYTF.

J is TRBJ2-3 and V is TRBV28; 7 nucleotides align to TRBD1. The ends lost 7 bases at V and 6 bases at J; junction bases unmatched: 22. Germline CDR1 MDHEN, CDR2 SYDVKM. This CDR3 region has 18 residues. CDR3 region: CASTPAVGGRGPADTQYF. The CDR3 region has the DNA TGTGCCAGCACTCCTGCGGTTGGGGGAAGGGGGCCGGCGGATACGCAGTATTTT.

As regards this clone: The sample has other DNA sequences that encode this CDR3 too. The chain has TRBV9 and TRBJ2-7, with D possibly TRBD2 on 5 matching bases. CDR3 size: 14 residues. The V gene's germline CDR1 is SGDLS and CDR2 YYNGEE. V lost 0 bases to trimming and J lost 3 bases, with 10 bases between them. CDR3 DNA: TGTGCCAGCAGCGTAGGGGCCGGGGACTACGAGCAGTACTTC. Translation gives CASSVGAGDYEQYF. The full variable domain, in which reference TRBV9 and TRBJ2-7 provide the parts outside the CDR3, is DSGVTQTPKHLITATGQRVTLRCSPRSGDLSVYWYQQSLDQGLQFLIQYYNGEERAKGNILERFSAQQFPDLHSELNLSSLELGDSALYFCASSVGAGDYEQYFGPGTRLTVT.

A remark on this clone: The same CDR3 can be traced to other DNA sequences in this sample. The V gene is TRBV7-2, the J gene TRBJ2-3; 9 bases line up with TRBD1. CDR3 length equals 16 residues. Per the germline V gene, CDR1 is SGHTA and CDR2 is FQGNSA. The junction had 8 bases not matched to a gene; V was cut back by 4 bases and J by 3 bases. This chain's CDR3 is CASSSGTGYGTDTQYF. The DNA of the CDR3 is TGTGCCAGCAGCTCTGGGACAGGGTATGGGACAGATACGCAGTATTTT.

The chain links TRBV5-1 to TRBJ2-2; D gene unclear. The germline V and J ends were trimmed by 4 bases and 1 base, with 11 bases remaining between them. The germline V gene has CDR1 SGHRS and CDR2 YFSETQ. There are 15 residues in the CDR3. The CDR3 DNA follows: TGCGCCAGCAGCCCCCTCCTAGGGAACACCGGGGAGCTGTTTTTT. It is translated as CASSPLLGNTGELFF. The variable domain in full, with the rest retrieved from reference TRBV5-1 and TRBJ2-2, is KAGVTQTPRYLIKTRGQQVTLSCSPISGHRSVSWYQQTPGQGLQFLFEYFSETQRNKGNFPGRFSGRQFSNSRSEMNVSTLELGDSALYLCASSPLLGNTGELFFGEGSRLTVL.

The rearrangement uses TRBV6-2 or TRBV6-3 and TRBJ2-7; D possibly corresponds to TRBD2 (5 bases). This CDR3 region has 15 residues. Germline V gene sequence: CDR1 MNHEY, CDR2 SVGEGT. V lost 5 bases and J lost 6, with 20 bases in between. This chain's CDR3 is CASSTPTASFAEQYF. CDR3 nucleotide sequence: TGTGCCAGCAGTACCCCGACGGCTAGCTTCGCCGAGCAGTACTTC.

In DNA, the CDR3 is TGCGCCAGCAGCTTCCAGGAACAGGGGACTGAAGCTTTCTTT. Translating it yields CASSFQEQGTEAFF. The V call is TRBV5-1, the J call TRBJ1-1, with 7 nucleotides matching TRBD1. This CDR3 comprises 14 residues. The V gene end was trimmed by 2 bases and the J gene end by 5 bases; junction bases not matched to a gene: 6. The germline gives CDR1 SGHRS, CDR2 YFSETQ.

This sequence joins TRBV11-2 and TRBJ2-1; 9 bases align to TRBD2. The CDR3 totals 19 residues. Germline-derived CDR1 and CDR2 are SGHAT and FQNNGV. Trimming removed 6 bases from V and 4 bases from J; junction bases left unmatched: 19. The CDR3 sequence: CASRFPRGRTSGSYNEQFF. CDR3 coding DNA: TGTGCCAGCAGATTTCCAAGAGGCCGCACTAGCGGGTCATACAATGAGCAGTTCTTC.

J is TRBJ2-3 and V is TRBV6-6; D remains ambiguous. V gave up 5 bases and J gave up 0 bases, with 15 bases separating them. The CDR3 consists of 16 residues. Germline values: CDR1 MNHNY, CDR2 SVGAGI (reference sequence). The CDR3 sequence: CASSRSGPTSTDTQYF. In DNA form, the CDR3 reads TGTGCCAGCAGTCGATCGGGCCCCACTAGCACAGATACGCAGTATTTT.

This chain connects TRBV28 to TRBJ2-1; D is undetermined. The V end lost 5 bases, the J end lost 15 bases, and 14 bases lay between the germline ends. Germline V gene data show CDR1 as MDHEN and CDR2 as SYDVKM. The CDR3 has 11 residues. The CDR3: CASSTQRNRFF. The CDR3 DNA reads TGTGCCAGCAGTACCCAGAGGAACCGGTTCTTC.

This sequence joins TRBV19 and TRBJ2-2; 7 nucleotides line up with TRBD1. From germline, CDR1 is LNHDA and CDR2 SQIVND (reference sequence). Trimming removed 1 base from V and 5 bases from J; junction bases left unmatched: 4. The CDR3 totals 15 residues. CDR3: CASSIVTRGTGELFF. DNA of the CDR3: TGTGCCAGTAGTATAGTCACCAGGGGGACCGGGGAGCTGTTTTTT.

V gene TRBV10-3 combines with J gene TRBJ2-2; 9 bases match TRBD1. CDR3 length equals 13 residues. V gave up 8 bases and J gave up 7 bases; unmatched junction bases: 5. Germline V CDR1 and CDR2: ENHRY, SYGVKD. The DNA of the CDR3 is TGTGCCATCCTTCAGGACAGGGGCGGGGAGCTGTTTTTT. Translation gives CAILQDRGGELFF.

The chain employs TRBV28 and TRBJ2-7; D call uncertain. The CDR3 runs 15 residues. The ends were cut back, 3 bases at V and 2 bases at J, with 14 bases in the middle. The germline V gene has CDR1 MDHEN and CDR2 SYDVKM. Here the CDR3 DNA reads TGTGCCAGCAGTTTCCGTGGCGGCCGCGCCTACGAGCAGTACTTC. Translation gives CASSFRGGRAYEQYF. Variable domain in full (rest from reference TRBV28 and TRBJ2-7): DVKVTQSSRYLVKRTGEKVFLECVQDMDHENMFWYRQDPGLGLRLIYFSYDVKMKEKGDIPEGYSVSREKKERFSLILESASTNQTSMYLCASSFRGGRAYEQYFGPGTRLTVT.

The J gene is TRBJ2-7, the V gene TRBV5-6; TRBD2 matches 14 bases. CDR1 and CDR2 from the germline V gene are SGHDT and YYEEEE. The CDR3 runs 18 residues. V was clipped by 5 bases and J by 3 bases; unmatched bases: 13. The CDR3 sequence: CASSSMGTSGGLFYEQYF. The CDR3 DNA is TGTGCCAGCAGTTCCATGGGGACTAGCGGGGGCTTATTCTACGAGCAGTACTTC.

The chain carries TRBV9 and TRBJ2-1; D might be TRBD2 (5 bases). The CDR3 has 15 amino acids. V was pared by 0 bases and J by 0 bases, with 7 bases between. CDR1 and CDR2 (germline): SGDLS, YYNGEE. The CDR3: CASSVGGNSYNEQFF. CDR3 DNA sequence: TGTGCCAGCAGCGTAGGAGGGAACTCCTACAATGAGCAGTTCTTC.

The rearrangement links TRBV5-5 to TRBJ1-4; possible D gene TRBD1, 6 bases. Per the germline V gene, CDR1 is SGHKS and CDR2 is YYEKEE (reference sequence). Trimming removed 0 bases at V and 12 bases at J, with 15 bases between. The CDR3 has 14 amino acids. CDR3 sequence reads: CASSLDVRPGELFF. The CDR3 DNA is TGTGCCAGCAGCTTGGACGTCCGCCCAGGGGAACTGTTTTTT.

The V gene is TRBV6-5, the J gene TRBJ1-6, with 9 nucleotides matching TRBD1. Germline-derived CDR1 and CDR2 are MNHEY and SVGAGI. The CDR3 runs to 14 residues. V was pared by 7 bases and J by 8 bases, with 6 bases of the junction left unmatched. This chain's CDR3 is CASTAWTGDSPLHF. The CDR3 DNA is TGTGCCAGCACTGCTTGGACAGGGGATTCACCCCTCCACTTT.

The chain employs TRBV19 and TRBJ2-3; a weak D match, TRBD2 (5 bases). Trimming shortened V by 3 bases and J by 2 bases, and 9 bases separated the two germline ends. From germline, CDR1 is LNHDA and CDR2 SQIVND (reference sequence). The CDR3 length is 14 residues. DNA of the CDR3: TGTGCCAGTAGTATTAAGGGAGACACAGATACGCAGTATTTT. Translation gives CASSIKGDTDTQYF.

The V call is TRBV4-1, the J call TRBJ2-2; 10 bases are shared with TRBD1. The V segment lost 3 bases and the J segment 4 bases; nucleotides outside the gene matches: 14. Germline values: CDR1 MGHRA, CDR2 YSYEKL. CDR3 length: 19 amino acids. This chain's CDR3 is CASSHPIGQGVRITGELFF. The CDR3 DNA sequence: TGCGCCAGCAGCCACCCTATAGGACAGGGGGTAAGAATCACCGGGGAGCTGTTTTTT.

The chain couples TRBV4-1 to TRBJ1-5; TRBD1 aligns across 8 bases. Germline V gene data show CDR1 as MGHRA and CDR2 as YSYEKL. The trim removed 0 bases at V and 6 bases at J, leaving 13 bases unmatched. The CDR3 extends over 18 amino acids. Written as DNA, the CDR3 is TGCGCCAGCAGCCAAGAATTCGGCTTCCAGGGGGCAGGTCAGCCCCAGCATTTT. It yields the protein CASSQEFGFQGAGQPQHF.

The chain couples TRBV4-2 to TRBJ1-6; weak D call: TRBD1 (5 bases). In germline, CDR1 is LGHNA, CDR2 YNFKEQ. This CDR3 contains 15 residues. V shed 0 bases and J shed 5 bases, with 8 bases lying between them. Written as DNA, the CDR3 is TGTGCCAGCAGCCAAGAGTCCAGGGATAATTCACCCCTCCACTTT. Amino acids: CASSQESRDNSPLHF.

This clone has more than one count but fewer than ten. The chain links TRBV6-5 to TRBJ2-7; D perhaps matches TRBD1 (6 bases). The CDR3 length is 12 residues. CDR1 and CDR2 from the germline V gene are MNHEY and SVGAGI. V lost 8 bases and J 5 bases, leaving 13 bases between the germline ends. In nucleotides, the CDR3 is TGTGCCAGCGGGCAGGGGAAGAACGAGCAGTACTTC. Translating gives CASGQGKNEQYF.

The CDR3, as DNA: TGCAGTGCTAGTTCGGGGGTCAATGATGGCTACACCTTC. It specifies CSASSGVNDGYTF. The chain recombines TRBV20-1 with TRBJ1-2, with a possible D match to TRBD1 (5 bases). Trimming shortened V by 3 bases and J by 6 bases, and 14 bases separated the two germline ends. Per germline, CDR1 DFQATT and CDR2 SNEGSKA (reference sequence). CDR3 length: 13 residues.

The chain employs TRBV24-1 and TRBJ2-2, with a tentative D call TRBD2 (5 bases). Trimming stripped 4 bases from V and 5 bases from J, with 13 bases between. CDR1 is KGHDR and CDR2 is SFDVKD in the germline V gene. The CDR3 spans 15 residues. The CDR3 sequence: CATSETGSPTGELFF. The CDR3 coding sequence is TGTGCCACCAGTGAAACGGGGTCGCCGACCGGGGAGCTGTTTTTT.

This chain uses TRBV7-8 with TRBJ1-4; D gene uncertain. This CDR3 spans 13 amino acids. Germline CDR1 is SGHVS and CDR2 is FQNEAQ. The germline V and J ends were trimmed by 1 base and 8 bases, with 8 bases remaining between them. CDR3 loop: CASSLDPREKLFF. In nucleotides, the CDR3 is TGTGCCAGCAGCTTAGACCCGAGGGAAAAACTGTTTTTT.

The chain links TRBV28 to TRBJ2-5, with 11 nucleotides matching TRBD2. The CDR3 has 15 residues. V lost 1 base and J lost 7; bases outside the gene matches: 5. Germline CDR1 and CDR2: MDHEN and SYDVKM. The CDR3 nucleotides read TGTGCCAGCAGTTTATCTACTAGCGGGAGCGTGACCCAGTACTTC. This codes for CASSLSTSGSVTQYF.